This T cell receptor (beta chain) derives from a study of OX40 agonist ivuxolimab in advanced cancers. Study-level information: Past anti-PD-1, anti-PD-L1 or anti-CTLA-4 therapy was accepted, and roughly 37% had received some.

Profiling relied on immunoSEQ multiplex PCR, and the TCRdb table lists in-frame clones only, not all of them. The repertoire consists of around 30,000 clones, with 82% occurring once and the leading ten covering roughly 21%. There are 14 residues in the CDR3. The J segment lost 5 bases and the V segment lost 4 bases, leaving 4 bases of the junction unmatched. Germline-derived CDR1 and CDR2 are WSHSY and SAAADI. The sample consisted of CD4+ or CD8+ T cells sorted from blood, taken in a trial of the OX40 agonist ivuxolimab. V is TRBV10-2 and J is TRBJ2-7; TRBD1 matches 11 bases. The clonotype comes from an adult with an advanced solid tumor such as melanoma, head and neck, liver or kidney cancer. In nucleotides, the CDR3 is TGCGCCAGCAGTGGGGGACAGGGGGTGAACGAGCAGTACTTC. The encoded protein is CASSGGQGVNEQYF.